This TCR beta chain was retrieved from a study of T cells expressing NK-cell markers. For the study at large: Of eight sequenced donors, seven were HCMV-seropositive and one HCMV-seronegative.

Concerning this clonotype itself: The antigen is not known.

TCRdb re-called the 5' RACE reads and shows each CDR3 protein once, DNA omitted. The listing records 400,000 to 500,000 distinct CDR3 sequences. General study findings and limits: Where a handful of donors were concerned, these clonotypes also led the CD3+CD56-NKG2C+ fraction. Expanded clones of NKG2C+ T cells had an unclear HCMV specificity. In about six donors, dominant CD3+CD56+NKG2C+ clones formed roughly 1.0-7.5% of CD8+ cells.

CDR1 is SEHNR and CDR2 is FQNEAQ in the germline V gene (reference sequence). The CDR3 has 17 amino acids. The specimen sequenced was blood T cells: a sorted CD56 or NKG2C T cell subset, CD4+ or CD8+ T cells, or bulk PBMC T cells (not recorded which). The J gene is TRBJ2-2, the V gene TRBV7-9; no DNA is available, so the TRBD2 call from TCRdb remains unchecked. This TCR was recovered from a woman aged 18 to 75 in good health. The CDR3 spells CASSPTSGRASSGELFF.